This entry lists 19 T cell receptor beta chains sequenced from one sample in a study of cytomegalovirus exposure and HLA in healthy donors. 60 Vbeta and 13 Jbeta primers were used in PCR. Some clones are missing from TCRdb's copy, which holds only in-frame ones; the method was immunoSEQ multiplex PCR. Of about 140,000 clones in the sample, roughly 80% were seen once. The sequenced sample consisted of PBMCs. Every receptor here comes from a female donor in good health and CMV-seronegative.

For the CDR3, the DNA is TGTGCCAGCAGCGGAGCTGGGGCCAACGTCCTGACTTTC. Translation: CASSGAGANVLTF. The chain carries TRBV6-1 and TRBJ2-6; no clear D gene. The CDR3 contains 13 residues. From germline, CDR1 is MNHNS and CDR2 SASEGT. V dropped 6 bases and J dropped 2 bases, with 5 bases sitting between them.

This clone was picked up one time. This sequence joins TRBV28 and TRBJ2-1; D is perhaps TRBD1 (5 bases). Trimming pared 1 base from V and 5 bases from J, leaving 12 bases between. Germline V gene sequence: CDR1 MDHEN, CDR2 SYDVKM. The CDR3 runs to 15 residues. For the CDR3, the DNA is TGTGCCAGCAGTTTATACCGGACAAGAGACAATGAGCAGTTCTTC. Protein product: CASSLYRTRDNEQFF.

V usage is TRBV6-6 and J usage is TRBJ1-1, with D maybe TRBD1 (6 bases). Trimming pared 7 bases from V and 2 bases from J, leaving 11 bases between. CDR1 is MNHNY, CDR2 SVGAGI, per germline (reference sequence). The CDR3 runs to 13 residues. The CDR3 is CASKGDLNTEAFF. The CDR3 nucleotides read TGTGCCAGCAAGGGGGACCTTAACACTGAAGCTTTCTTT.

The chain joins TRBV19 to TRBJ1-2; 11 nucleotides agree with TRBD1. Trimming removed 4 bases from V and 0 bases from J; junction bases left unmatched: 4. CDR1 and CDR2 from the germline V gene are LNHDA and SQIVND (reference sequence). The CDR3 length is 16 residues. The chain's CDR3 is CASSTGTGGTNYGYTF. The CDR3 DNA is TGTGCCAGTAGTACCGGGACAGGGGGAACTAACTATGGCTACACCTTC.

The chain recombines TRBV7-9 with TRBJ2-1; D possibly corresponds to TRBD1 (5 bases). V was cut by 4 bases and J by 8 bases, with 12 bases left in between. Germline-derived CDR1 and CDR2 are SEHNR and FQNEAQ (reference sequence). This CDR3 comprises 13 residues. The CDR3, as DNA: TGTGCCAGCAGCTCGTGGACAAGCCATGAGCAGTTCTTC. As protein: CASSSWTSHEQFF.

The chain joins TRBV29-1 to TRBJ1-2; TRBD1 matches 7 bases. The CDR3 has 13 amino acids. Per germline, CDR1 SQVTM and CDR2 ANQGSEA. V shed 6 bases and J 2 bases; nucleotides not matched to a gene: 6. CDR3 nucleotide sequence: TGCAGCGTCCCGGGACAGATAAACTATGGCTACACCTTC. Amino acids: CSVPGQINYGYTF.

This rearrangement joins TRBV5-1 to TRBJ1-2; TRBD1 matches 9 bases. The CDR3 is 15 residues long. The germline CDR1 and CDR2 sequences are SGHRS and YFSETQ. After removal of 0 bases from V and 6 bases from J, the junction contained 6 bases not matched to a gene. CDR3 amino acids: CASSLEGQGTDGYTF. Written as DNA, the CDR3 is TGCGCCAGCAGCTTGGAGGGACAGGGCACGGATGGCTACACCTTC.

The sample holds one count of this clone. V is TRBV19 and J is TRBJ1-1, with D maybe TRBD1 (5 bases). The germline V and J ends were trimmed by 3 bases and 0 bases, with 11 bases remaining between them. CDR3 size: 15 residues. The germline V gene encodes CDR1 LNHDA and CDR2 SQIVND (reference sequence). In DNA, the CDR3 is TGTGCCAGTAGTATTGTTCAGGGTCTGAACACTGAAGCTTTCTTT. Translated: CASSIVQGLNTEAFF.

V and J are TRBV11-2 and TRBJ2-1, with 10 bases aligning to TRBD2. From germline, CDR1 is SGHAT and CDR2 FQNNGV. The CDR3 extends over 16 amino acids. V shed 4 bases and J 2 bases; nucleotides not matched to a gene: 5. This CDR3 is CASSSWTSGAYNEQFF. CDR3 in DNA: TGTGCCAGCAGCTCGTGGACTAGCGGAGCCTACAATGAGCAGTTCTTC.

The J gene is TRBJ2-5, the V gene TRBV6-6, with 12 bases that match TRBD1. The V segment lost 5 bases and the J segment 1 base; nucleotides outside the gene matches: 5. Germline CDR1 MNHNY, CDR2 SVGAGI (reference sequence). This CDR3 spans 16 amino acids. Here the CDR3 reads CASSNWDRGLQETQYF. The CDR3 coding sequence is TGTGCCAGCAGTAACTGGGACAGGGGGCTCCAAGAGACCCAGTACTTC.

Notes on this clone: The sample contains more than one DNA sequence encoding this CDR3. The chain employs TRBV6-1 and TRBJ1-2; D call uncertain. Germline lookup yields CDR1 MNHNS and CDR2 SASEGT. The CDR3 consists of 17 residues. Trimming shortened V by 2 bases and J by 2 bases, and 18 bases separated the two germline ends. The chain's CDR3 is CASSELAAGGLNYGYTF. CDR3 DNA sequence: TGTGCCAGCAGTGAACTAGCCGCCGGTGGCCTAAACTATGGCTACACCTTC.

The rearrangement uses TRBV6-5 and TRBJ2-1; D is uncertain. CDR1 is MNHEY, CDR2 SVGAGI, per germline. V lost 6 bases and J lost 3, with 12 bases in between. This CDR3 contains 14 residues. The CDR3 DNA is TGTGCCAGCAGGCCCGACTCCCGCTACAATGAGCAGTTCTTC. It is translated as CASRPDSRYNEQFF.

The J gene is TRBJ2-7, the V gene TRBV5-1; 10 bases match TRBD2. The germline gives CDR1 SGHRS, CDR2 YFSETQ. J gave up 2 bases and V 0 bases, and 8 bases lay outside the gene matches. There are 17 residues in the CDR3. CDR3 coding DNA: TGCGCCAGCAGCTTGGCCCCCCCAGCGGGAGGGGCCTACGAGCAGTACTTC. It is translated as CASSLAPPAGGAYEQYF.

The chain has TRBV5-1 and TRBJ2-5, with a tentative D call TRBD2 (5 bases). With 0 bases removed from V and 1 base from J, the gap between germline ends came to 10 bases. The CDR3 extends over 15 amino acids. CDR1 is SGHRS and CDR2 is YFSETQ in the germline V gene. In DNA, the CDR3 is TGCGCCAGCAGCTTGGAGTCGGGGATCCAAGAGACCCAGTACTTC. It is translated as CASSLESGIQETQYF.

This chain joins TRBV21-1 and TRBJ2-7; the table's D call, TRBD2, has no DNA check behind it. TRBV21-1 is a pseudogene. This CDR3 is 12 amino acids long. The CDR3 DNA reads TGTGCCAGCAGCAAAAGGAGATACGAGCAGTACTTC. It is translated as CASSKRRYEQYF.

The chain employs TRBV15 and TRBJ1-2; 8 nucleotides agree with TRBD1. V was pared by 3 bases and J by 4 bases, with 7 bases of the junction left unmatched. CDR3 size: 15 residues. Germline-derived CDR1 and CDR2 are LNHNV and YYDKDF (reference sequence). The CDR3 bases are TGTGCCACCAGCAGGGACTCCGACAGGGGCTATGGCTACACCTTC. Translation: CATSRDSDRGYGYTF.

The J gene is TRBJ2-7, the V gene TRBV6-6; D unresolved. The V end lost 9 bases, the J end lost 0 bases, and 12 bases lay between the germline ends. This CDR3 is 13 amino acids long. Looked up from germline, CDR1 is MNHNY and CDR2 is SVGAGI (reference sequence). The CDR3 sequence: CASTQSGSYEQYF. The CDR3 nucleotides are TGTGCCAGTACGCAATCCGGCTCCTACGAGCAGTACTTC.

This chain connects TRBV4-1 to TRBJ1-3; TRBD1 matches 7 bases. The CDR3 is made up of 17 amino acids. CDR1 and CDR2 (germline): MGHRA, YSYEKL. After removal of 3 bases from V and 3 bases from J, the junction contained 11 bases not matched to a gene. CDR3 loop: CASSQKAGTELGNTIYF. The CDR3 DNA follows: TGCGCCAGCAGCCAGAAAGCCGGGACAGAGCTTGGAAACACCATATATTTT.

This clone was observed a few times. The J gene is TRBJ1-1, the V gene TRBV10-1, with 7 bases that match TRBD1. There are 13 residues in the CDR3. The ends lost 5 bases at V and 3 bases at J; junction bases unmatched: 3. Germline CDR1 WNHNN, CDR2 SYGVQD (reference sequence). CDR3 DNA sequence: TGCGCCAGCAGTATTGACAGGGACACTGAAGCTTTCTTT. Protein: CASSIDRDTEAFF.